Listed below are T cell receptor beta chains from one sample, sequenced in a study of blood T cell repertoires in COVID-19. TCRdb keeps only in-frame clones here, not all; method: immunoSEQ multiplex PCR. The sample consists of 130,000 to 150,000 clones, roughly 78% of them appearing once. Sequenced sample: peripheral blood. These receptors all stem from a human donor with acute or convalescent COVID-19. The donor label of this sample is uncertain. Both conserved end residues are part of each CDR3. Clone size is given for some rows only: seen once, a few or many times, or a class if the clone is expanded.

>TRBJ2-7|TRBV19|-
CASSLETGGMIYEQYF
>TRBJ1-5|TRBV5-1|-
CASSPGGSRGNQPQHF
>TRBJ2-5|TRBV10-3|few
CAISERKGGETQYF
>TRBJ2-7|TRBV5-1|-
CASSFQGVGEQYF
>TRBJ2-5|TRBV11-2|-
CASSLLQGGETQYF
>TRBJ1-2|TRBV6-2/TRBV6-3|-
CASSPTGIYGYTF
>TRBJ2-3|TRBV5-6|-
CASSRGRGSDTQYF
>TRBJ2-2|TRBV30|once
CAGPGQRNTGELFF
>TRBJ2-2|TRBV6-2/TRBV6-3|-
CASSYSRQGNTGELFF
>TRBJ2-5|TRBV5-6|few
CASSLVAGAETQYF
>TRBJ2-4|TRBV4-2|-
CASSHAGQGVGYIQYF
>TRBJ2-7|TRBV18|-
CASSPPNPGQSRYEQYF
>TRBJ2-3|TRBV5-1|-
CASSLEDGRVDTQYF
>TRBJ1-2|TRBV3-1/TRBV3-2|-
CASSQDLRYTF
>TRBJ1-2|TRBV19|-
CASSGLKQGGGYTF
>TRBJ2-1|TRBV4-1|-
CASSQESGGEQFF
>TRBJ2-5|TRBV18|few
CASSPGQGGRQETQYF
>TRBJ1-2|TRBV7-2|-
CASSPARGISGYTF
>TRBJ1-5|TRBV29-1|-
CSVGQGAGQPQHF
>TRBJ2-7|TRBV5-1|-
CASSLQGGTYEQYF
>TRBJ2-1|TRBV4-3|-
CASSRTSGGPSYNEQFF
>TRBJ2-2|TRBV7-7|-
CASSRGTGSTGELFF
>TRBJ1-4|TRBV5-1|once
CASRTGSFSSNEKLFF
>TRBJ2-3|TRBV19|-
CASSTRLRDTQYF
>TRBJ1-1|TRBV6-5|-
CASSDRGRLGTEAFF
>TRBJ2-1|TRBV14|once
CASSQGGNRGRFF
>TRBJ1-1|TRBV6-5|-
CASSYGGSLNTEAFF
>TRBJ2-2|TRBV30|-
CAWSPMGSHTGELFF
>TRBJ1-2|TRBV20-1|-
CSAIEGELDYYGYTF
>TRBJ1-6|TRBV3-1/TRBV3-2|few
CASSRRTGVTSPLHF
>TRBJ2-7|TRBV4-1|once
CASSLQDRSSYEQYF
>TRBJ2-7|TRBV5-1|-
CASSRDGGTYEQYF
>TRBJ2-1|TRBV5-5|-
CASSLEAGLKQFF
>TRBJ1-1|TRBV10-3|-
CAHRPGEGTEAFF
>TRBJ1-1|TRBV9|-
CASSVDRGEAFF
>TRBJ2-7|TRBV18|-
CASSPNPTGGYEQYF
>TRBJ1-1|TRBV4-1|-
CASSQDWRGDTEAFF
>TRBJ1-5|TRBV19|-
CASSIVMAGDQPQHF
>TRBJ1-6|TRBV7-3|-
CASSSSRGPLHF
>TRBJ1-5|TRBV7-2|-
CASSYGTGYQPQHF
>TRBJ2-2|TRBV4-2|-
CASSQGARDTGELFF
>TRBJ2-3|TRBV4-3|-
CASSQEGGGTPGTDTQYF
>TRBJ1-1|TRBV6-5|-
CASRSGYTEAFF
>TRBJ2-3|TRBV7-2|-
CASSVAGLAGTDTQYF
>TRBJ2-2|TRBV25-1|once
CASSESYQAGELFF
>TRBJ2-1|TRBV6-1|-
CASSESGNEQFF
>TRBJ2-1|TRBV7-2|-
CASSFTSGYSSYNEQFF
>TRBJ1-2|TRBV19|-
CASSIDQGSESGYTF
>TRBJ2-5|TRBV6-5|once
CASSSQAGAQETQYF
>TRBJ1-3|TRBV29-1|-
CSASQGNSGNTIYF
>TRBJ1-1|TRBV6-5|-
CATFFRQVDTEAFF
>TRBJ1-6|TRBV28|-
CASSPETGGSPLHF
>TRBJ1-4|TRBV12-5|-
CASGLGLWGQWLGTRKELFF
>TRBJ2-1|TRBV7-9|-
CASSLESPSGQFF
>TRBJ1-1|TRBV11-2|-
CASTLWRGGNTEAFF
>TRBJ1-5|TRBV30|-
CAWSVTGKRGNQPQHF
>TRBJ1-3|TRBV6-6|-
CASSPLGSRTITGNTIYF
>TRBJ2-7|TRBV11-3|-
CASSLNGDEQYF
>TRBJ2-5|TRBV7-2|-
CASSFSGGARRETQYF
>TRBJ2-5|TRBV7-3|once
CASSLTGGFRRETQYF